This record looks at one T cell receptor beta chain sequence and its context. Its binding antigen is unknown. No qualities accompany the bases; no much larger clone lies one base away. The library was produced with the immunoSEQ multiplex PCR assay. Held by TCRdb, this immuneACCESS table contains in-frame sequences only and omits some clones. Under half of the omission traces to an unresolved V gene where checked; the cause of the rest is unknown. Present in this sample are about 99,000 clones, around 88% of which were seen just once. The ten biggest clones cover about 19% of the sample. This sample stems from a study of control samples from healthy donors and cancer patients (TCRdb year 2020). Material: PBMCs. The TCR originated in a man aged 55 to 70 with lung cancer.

The DNA sequence is as follows: TGCGCCAGCAGCTTGGGAGGTGGGAACACTGAAGCTTTCTTT. Its coded protein is CASSLGGGNTEAFF. The chain couples TRBV5-1 to TRBJ1-1; the D segment cannot be called with confidence. A distance of 7 bases separates the germline ends of V and J, which lose 0 bases and 1 base respectively. From the cysteine up to the phenylalanine, the CDR3 has a length of 14 residues. Only CDR3 DNA remains: 42 bases, in frame from the first base. Looking up the germline V gene yields CDR1 SGHRS and CDR2 YFSETQ.